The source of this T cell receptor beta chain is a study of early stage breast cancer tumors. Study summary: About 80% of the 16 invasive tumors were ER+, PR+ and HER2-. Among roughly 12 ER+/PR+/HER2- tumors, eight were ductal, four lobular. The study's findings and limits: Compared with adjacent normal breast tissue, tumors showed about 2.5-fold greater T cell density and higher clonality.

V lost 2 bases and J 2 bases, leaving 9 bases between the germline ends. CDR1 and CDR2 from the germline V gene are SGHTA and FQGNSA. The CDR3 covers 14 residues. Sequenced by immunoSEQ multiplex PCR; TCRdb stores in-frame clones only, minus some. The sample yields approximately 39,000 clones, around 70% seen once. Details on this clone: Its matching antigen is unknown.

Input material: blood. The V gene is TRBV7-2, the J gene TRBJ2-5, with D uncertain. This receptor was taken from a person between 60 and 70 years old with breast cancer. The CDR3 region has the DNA TGTGCCAGCAGCTTATCTGGGTTTCAAGAGACCCAGTACTTC. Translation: CASSLSGFQETQYF.